A selection of T cell receptor beta chains follows, all from one sample in a study of control samples from healthy donors and cancer patients. Repertoires were generated with immunoSEQ multiplex PCR, while TCRdb's copy carries only in-frame clones and drops some. The sample lists about 150,000 clones, over 85% occurring once. The sequenced sample consisted of blood. The receptors were sampled from a man younger than 35 in good health. CDR3s include the opening cysteine and the closing phenylalanine or tryptophan. Fields, in order: V gene, clone size, CDR3 protein. Some rows have no size entry. The others give once, few or many, or a class for an expanded clone.

V: TRBV9; size: .; CDR3: CASSPRVVVDGGANEKLFF
V: TRBV7-2; size: .; CDR3: CASSLKVGWDYGYTF
V: TRBV7-2; size: .; CDR3: CASSLEYTEAFF
V: TRBV7-6; size: .; CDR3: CASSLGGTGFHEQYF
V: TRBV29-1; size: .; CDR3: CSGMTTYEAFF
V: TRBV25-1; size: .; CDR3: CASSKDNEQFF
V: TRBV28; size: once; CDR3: CASTFEGPGGSPLHF
V: TRBV13; size: .; CDR3: CASSDRLAGGRETQYF
V: TRBV6-1; size: few; CDR3: CASSELGYSNQPQHF
V: TRBV11-2; size: .; CDR3: CASSNRTSGGGELFF
V: TRBV7-2; size: .; CDR3: CASSPIAEGTYNEQFF
V: TRBV7-2; size: .; CDR3: CASSLAATTDTQYF
V: TRBV4-3; size: .; CDR3: CASSQVEIGELFF
V: TRBV7-8; size: .; CDR3: CASSPRGLYEQYF
V: TRBV4-3; size: .; CDR3: CASSQEGWGAYEQYF
V: TRBV12-3/TRBV12-4; size: .; CDR3: CASSLGKGQPQHF
V: TRBV4-1; size: .; CDR3: CASSQGPLGTGRYQPQHF
V: TRBV19; size: few; CDR3: CASSIDADDTDTQYF
V: TRBV7-9; size: .; CDR3: CASSPPVGYEQYF
V: TRBV10-3; size: .; CDR3: CAIGTGAHTIYGYTF
V: TRBV30; size: few; CDR3: CAWSVFRGEQYF
V: TRBV6-6; size: .; CDR3: CASSWGQATEAFF